These T cell receptor beta chains were read from a single sample in a study of cytomegalovirus exposure and HLA in healthy donors. Sequencing was performed with immunoSEQ multiplex PCR; in TCRdb, only in-frame clones are kept and a portion is missing. The sample records 120,000 to 150,000 clones, around 80% being singletons. The sequenced sample was PBMCs. The receptors stem from a male donor in good health and CMV-seronegative. Each CDR3 is given with its conserved first and last residue. A D gene is named only where the DNA matches it firmly. Expanded clones are given a class, and other clones once, few, many or no size at all.

V gene	CDR3 length	D gene	J gene	clone size	CDR3 DNA	CDR3 protein
TRBV9	13	NA	TRBJ2-5	few	TGTGCCAGCAGCGTGAATCCGGAGGAGACCCAGTACTTC	CASSVNPEETQYF
TRBV18	15	NA	TRBJ1-1	NA	TGTGCCAGCTCACCACCGAACGCCGGAGGTGGTGAAGCTTTCTTT	CASSPPNAGGGEAFF
TRBV15	13	NA	TRBJ1-1	few	TGTGCCACCAGCAGAGACAGAAACACTGAAGCTTTCTTT	CATSRDRNTEAFF
TRBV28	15	TRBD1	TRBJ2-3	NA	TGTGCCAGCAGAGTGACAGGGTCAGGGACAGATACGCAGTATTTT	CASRVTGSGTDTQYF
TRBV7-9	12	NA	TRBJ2-7	NA	TGTGCCAGCAGCCGGGAAGTTTACGAGCAGTACTTC	CASSREVYEQYF
TRBV6-5	14	TRBD1	TRBJ1-4	NA	TGTGCCAGCAGTTCCGCAGGGGGCCTTGAAAAACTGTTTTTT	CASSSAGGLEKLFF
TRBV4-2	16	NA	TRBJ2-3	NA	TGTGCCAGCAGCCAGGGGGCCCGTGGGAAGCCAGATACGCAGTATTTT	CASSQGARGKPDTQYF
TRBV10-1	15	NA	TRBJ1-3	NA	TGCGCCAGCAGTGAGGGTGTCAGCTCTGGAAACACCATATATTTT	CASSEGVSSGNTIYF
TRBV23-1	12	NA	TRBJ1-1	NA	TGCGCCAGCAGTCAATATGAGACTGAAGCTTTCTTT	CASSQYETEAFF
TRBV11-1	16	NA	TRBJ1-2	NA	TGTGCCAGCAGCACAGGGAAAGGGCTAGGGAACTATGGCTACACCTTC	CASSTGKGLGNYGYTF
TRBV7-2	15	NA	TRBJ2-2	NA	TGTGCCAGCAGCCAAACAGACGGGAACACCGGGGAGCTGTTTTTT	CASSQTDGNTGELFF
TRBV7-2	13	NA	TRBJ1-2	NA	TGTGCCAGCATCGAACCCGGGACACGAGGCTACACCTTC	CASIEPGTRGYTF
TRBV30	13	NA	TRBJ1-3	NA	TGTGCCTGGAGTGAGCAGGGAGGGAACACCATATATTTT	CAWSEQGGNTIYF
TRBV7-2	13	NA	TRBJ2-3	NA	TGTGCCAGCAGCTTTTTTCCTGCGGATACGCAGTATTTT	CASSFFPADTQYF
TRBV27	18	TRBD2	TRBJ2-3	NA	TGTGCCAGCAGTCCCCTTAAGATAGCGGGGATAAGCACAGATACGCAGTATTTT	CASSPLKIAGISTDTQYF
TRBV4-2	14	NA	TRBJ2-5	NA	TGTGCCAGCAGCCAAGGTACGGGAAGAGAGACCCAGTACTTC	CASSQGTGRETQYF
TRBV7-9	15	NA	TRBJ1-1	NA	TGTGCCAGCAGCTCCCTGGGGCGCAGTTTGGCTGAAGCTTTCTTT	CASSSLGRSLAEAFF
TRBV6-6	13	NA	TRBJ2-7	NA	TGTGCCAGCAGTTACTCGAGGTGGAACGAGCAGTACTTC	CASSYSRWNEQYF
TRBV7-9	16	NA	TRBJ1-2	few	TGTGCCAGCAGCTTAGAGTCCAGAAGAGAGGCCTATGGCTACACCTTC	CASSLESRREAYGYTF
TRBV29-1	12	NA	TRBJ1-5	once	TGCAGCGTTGGCGGAGGGTATCAGCCCCAGCATTTT	CSVGGGYQPQHF
TRBV7-8	14	NA	TRBJ2-7	NA	TGTGCCAGCAGCTCCCTGCGCTCAGGTTACGAGCAGTACTTC	CASSSLRSGYEQYF
TRBV5-4	14	NA	TRBJ1-2	NA	TGTGCCAGCAGCTTTCAGGGGTCTAACTATGGCTACACCTTC	CASSFQGSNYGYTF
TRBV7-2	13	NA	TRBJ1-1	NA	TGTGCCAGCAGACTTAGCGAGGTAGTAGGAGCTTTCTTT	CASRLSEVVGAFF
TRBV28	18	NA	TRBJ1-1	NA	TGTGCCAGCAGTCCTCGATCCCTAACGGGGGGGGTGAACACTGAAGCTTTCTTT	CASSPRSLTGGVNTEAFF
TRBV11-2	16	TRBD2	TRBJ2-2	NA	TGTGCCAGCAACCCAACAGCGGGGGGTTACACCGGGGAGCTGTTTTTT	CASNPTAGGYTGELFF
TRBV5-7	11	NA	TRBJ1-1	NA	TGTGCCAGCAGCGGCGGGCCTGAAGCTTTCTTT	CASSGGPEAFF
TRBV30	11	NA	TRBJ1-2	NA	TGTGCCTGGATCAACAGGGTTGGCTACACCTTC	CAWINRVGYTF
TRBV4-1	16	TRBD1	TRBJ2-1	NA	TGCGCCAGCAGCCAGGACAGGTTAGTAGGTTACAATGAGCAGTTCTTC	CASSQDRLVGYNEQFF
TRBV2	12	NA	TRBJ2-3	few	TGTGCCAGCAGGGCAGACACAGATACGCAGTATTTT	CASRADTDTQYF
TRBV6-1	15	TRBD1	TRBJ1-6	few	TGTGCCAGCAGGGACAGGGTGACCTATAATTCACCCCTCCACTTT	CASRDRVTYNSPLHF
TRBV4-1	13	TRBD1	TRBJ1-1	NA	TGCGCCAGCAGCTTCCCAGGGGGCACTGAAGCTTTCTTT	CASSFPGGTEAFF
TRBV10-3	15	NA	TRBJ1-5	NA	TGTGCCATCAGTGAGGGACAGTCGGGCAATCAGCCCCAGCATTTT	CAISEGQSGNQPQHF
TRBV9	16	TRBD2	TRBJ2-1	few	TGTGCCAGCAGCGTAGGGCTACTAGCGGGGGTTAATGAGCAGTTCTTC	CASSVGLLAGVNEQFF
TRBV7-2	13	NA	TRBJ1-1	NA	TGTGCCAGCAGCCCCGGGGGAGCGCTTGAAGCTTTCTTT	CASSPGGALEAFF
TRBV10-3	13	NA	TRBJ2-7	NA	TGTGCCATCAGTGAAGGCAGGGTTACCGAGCAGTACTTC	CAISEGRVTEQYF
TRBV5-4	16	NA	TRBJ2-2	NA	TGTGCCAGCAGCTTAATAGACTCCTACGGCACCGGGGAGCTGTTTTTT	CASSLIDSYGTGELFF
TRBV19	15	TRBD2	TRBJ2-3	NA	TGTGCCAGTAGTATGGTCCTAGCGGGCACAGATACGCAGTATTTT	CASSMVLAGTDTQYF
TRBV9	16	TRBD1	TRBJ2-5	NA	TGTGCCAGCAGCGTAGGAACAGGGGTGATGCAAGAGACCCAGTACTTC	CASSVGTGVMQETQYF
TRBV6-1	16	TRBD2	TRBJ2-1	NA	TGTGCCAGCAGTGCATGGTTAGCGGGGGGTATCAATGAGCAGTTCTTC	CASSAWLAGGINEQFF
TRBV5-1	15	TRBD2	TRBJ2-5	few	TGCGCCAGCAGCTTGGAGCTAGCGGCCATAGAGACCCAGTACTTC	CASSLELAAIETQYF
TRBV27	15	TRBD1	TRBJ2-7	NA	TGTGCCAGCAGTCCAGGGGGCACCGGCTCCTACGAGCAGTACTTC	CASSPGGTGSYEQYF